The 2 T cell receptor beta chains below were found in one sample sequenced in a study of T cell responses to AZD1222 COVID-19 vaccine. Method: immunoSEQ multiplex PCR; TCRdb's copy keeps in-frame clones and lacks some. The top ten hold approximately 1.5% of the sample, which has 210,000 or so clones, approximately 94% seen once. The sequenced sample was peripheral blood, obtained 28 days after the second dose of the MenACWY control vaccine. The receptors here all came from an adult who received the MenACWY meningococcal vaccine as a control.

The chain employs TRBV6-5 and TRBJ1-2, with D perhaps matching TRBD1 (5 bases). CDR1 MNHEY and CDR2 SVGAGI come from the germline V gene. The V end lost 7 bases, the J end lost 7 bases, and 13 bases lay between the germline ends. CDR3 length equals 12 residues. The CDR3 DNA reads TGTGCCAGCACCACAGGCCGGGGTGGCTACACCTTC. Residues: CASTTGRGGYTF.

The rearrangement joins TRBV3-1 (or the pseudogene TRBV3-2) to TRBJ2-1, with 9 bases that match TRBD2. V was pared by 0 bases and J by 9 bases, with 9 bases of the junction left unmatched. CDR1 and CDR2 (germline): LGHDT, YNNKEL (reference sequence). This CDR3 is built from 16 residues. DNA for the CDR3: TGTGCCAGCAGCCAAGATATTGGCGGGGGGGTCGGTGAGCAGTTCTTC. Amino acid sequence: CASSQDIGGGVGEQFF.